This TCR beta chain stems from a study of blood T cell repertoires in COVID-19. For the study at large: Donors in the United States, Italy and Spain gave samples during acute or convalescent COVID-19. Sources were T cells, B-cell-depleted T cells, or PBMCs; the material itself was cDNA or gDNA.

The V segment lost 5 bases and the J segment 8 bases; nucleotides outside the gene matches: 7. The CDR3 runs 13 residues. CDR1 is SEHNR and CDR2 is FQNEAQ in the germline V gene (reference sequence). This clone was recorded once. In the authors' workflow: Counts of nucleated cells, estimated from reference gene primer amplification, were obtained. The data were produced by immunoSEQ multiplex PCR, yet TCRdb's version contains in-frame clones alone and is incomplete. V, J and clone size reflect that table, while D and trimming were determined from the DNA. The sample gives around 130,000 clones, around 84% of which show up once; around 5.4% is in the top ten.

This TCR was recovered from a human donor in a cohort sampled during active COVID-19. The genes are TRBV7-9 and TRBJ1-2, with 8 bases identical to TRBD1. The sample consisted of peripheral blood. The CDR3 is CASSPTGAWGYTF. Written as DNA, the CDR3 is TGTGCCAGCAGCCCGACAGGGGCATGGGGCTACACCTTC.